The source of this T cell receptor beta chain is a study of CD8+ T cells in alopecia areata. On the study more broadly: Twice a day, 5 to 10 mg of oral tofacitinib was administered to treated patients.

Remarks on this clone: Its matching antigen is unknown.

Findings of the study overall: Scalp sample data also include resident alphabeta T cells from normal skin. Lesional scalp, notably in alopecia totalis/universalis, had clonality above that of normal scalp.

Sorting of PBMCs yielded the CD4+ and CD8+ T cells. Germline V lookup: CDR1 SQVTM, CDR2 ANQGSEA. The CDR3 spans 12 residues. Trimming stripped 1 base from V and 8 bases from J, with 11 bases between. Sequencing used cDNA as its template, made by extracting RNA and reverse transcribing it. Profiling relied on immunoSEQ multiplex PCR, and the TCRdb table lists in-frame clones only, not all of them. The table includes some 240,000 clones, 57% detected once. This rearrangement joins TRBV29-1 to TRBJ1-2; D is undetermined. The starting material was CD4+ T cells sorted from blood, obtained at week 0. The TCR comes from a human donor with alopecia areata. The DNA of the CDR3 is TGCAGCGTTGAAGGTTGGGGAGTGGGCTACACCTTC. It translates to CSVEGWGVGYTF.